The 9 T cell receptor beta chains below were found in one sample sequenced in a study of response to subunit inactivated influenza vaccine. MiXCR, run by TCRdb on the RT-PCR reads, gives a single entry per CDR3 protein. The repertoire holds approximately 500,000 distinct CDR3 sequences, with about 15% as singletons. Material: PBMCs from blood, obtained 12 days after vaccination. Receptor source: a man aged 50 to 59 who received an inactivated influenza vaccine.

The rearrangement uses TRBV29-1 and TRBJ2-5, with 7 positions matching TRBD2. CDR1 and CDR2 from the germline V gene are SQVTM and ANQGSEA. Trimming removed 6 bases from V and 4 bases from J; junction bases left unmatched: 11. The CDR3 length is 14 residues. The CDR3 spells CSVDTTIAGETQYF. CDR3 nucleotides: TGCAGCGTCGACACCACGATAGCGGGAGAGACCCAGTACTTC.

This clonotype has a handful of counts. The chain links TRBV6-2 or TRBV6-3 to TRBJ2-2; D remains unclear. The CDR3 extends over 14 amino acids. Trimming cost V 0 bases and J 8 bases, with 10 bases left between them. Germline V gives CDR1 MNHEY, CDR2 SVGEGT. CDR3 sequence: CASSYSRALGELFF. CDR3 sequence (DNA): TGTGCCAGCAGTTACTCCCGGGCGTTGGGGGAGCTGTTTTTT.

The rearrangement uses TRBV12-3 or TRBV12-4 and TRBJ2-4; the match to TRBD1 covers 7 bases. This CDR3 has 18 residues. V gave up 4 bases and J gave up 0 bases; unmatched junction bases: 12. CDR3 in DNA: TGTGCCAGCAGTTATACCCTTGGACAGGCCTTAGCCAAAAACATTCAGTACTTC. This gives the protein CASSYTLGQALAKNIQYF.

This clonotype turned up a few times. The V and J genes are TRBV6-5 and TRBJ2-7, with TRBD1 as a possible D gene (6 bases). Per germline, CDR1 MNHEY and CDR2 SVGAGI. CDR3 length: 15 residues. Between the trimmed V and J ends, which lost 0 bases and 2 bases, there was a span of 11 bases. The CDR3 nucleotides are TGTGCCAGCAGTTACTCGAAAAGGGGGACCTACGAGCAGTACTTC. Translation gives CASSYSKRGTYEQYF.

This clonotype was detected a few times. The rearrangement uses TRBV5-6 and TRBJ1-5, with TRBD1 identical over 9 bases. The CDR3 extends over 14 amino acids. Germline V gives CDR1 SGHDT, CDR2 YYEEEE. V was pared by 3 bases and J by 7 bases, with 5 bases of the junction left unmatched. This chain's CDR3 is CASSSQGAWQPQHF. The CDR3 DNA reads TGTGCCAGCAGCTCACAGGGGGCATGGCAGCCCCAGCATTTT.

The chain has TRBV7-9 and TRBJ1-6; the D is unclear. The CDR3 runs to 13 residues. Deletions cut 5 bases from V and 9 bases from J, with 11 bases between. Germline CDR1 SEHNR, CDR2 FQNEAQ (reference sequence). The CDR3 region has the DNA TGTGCCAGCAGCATAGACCGAGGTTCACCCCTCCACTTT. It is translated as CASSIDRGSPLHF.

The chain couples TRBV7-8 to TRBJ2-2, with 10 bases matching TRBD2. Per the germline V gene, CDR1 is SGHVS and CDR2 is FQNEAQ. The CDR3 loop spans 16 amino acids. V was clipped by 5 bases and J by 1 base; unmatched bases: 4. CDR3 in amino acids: CASSRWTSGNTGELFF. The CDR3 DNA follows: TGTGCCAGCAGCCGGTGGACTAGCGGGAACACCGGGGAGCTGTTTTTT.

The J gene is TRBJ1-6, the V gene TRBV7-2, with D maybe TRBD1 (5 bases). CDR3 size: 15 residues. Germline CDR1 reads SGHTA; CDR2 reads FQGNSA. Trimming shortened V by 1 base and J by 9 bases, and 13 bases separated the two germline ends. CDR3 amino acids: CASSLVADIRSPLHF. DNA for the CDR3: TGTGCCAGCAGCTTAGTTGCGGACATTCGTTCACCCCTCCACTTT. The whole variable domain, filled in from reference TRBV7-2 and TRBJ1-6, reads GAGVSQSPSNKVTEKGKDVELRCDPISGHTALYWYRQSLGQGLEFLIYFQGNSAPDKSGLPSDRFSAERTGGSVSTLTIQRTQQEDSAVYLCASSLVADIRSPLHFGNGTRLTVT.

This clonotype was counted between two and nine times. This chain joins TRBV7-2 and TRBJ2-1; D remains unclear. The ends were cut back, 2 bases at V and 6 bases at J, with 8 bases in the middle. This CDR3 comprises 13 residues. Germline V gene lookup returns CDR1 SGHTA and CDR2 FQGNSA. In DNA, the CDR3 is TGTGCCAGCAGCTTATCGCGAATCAATGAGCAGTTCTTC. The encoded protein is CASSLSRINEQFF.